Shown below are 14 T cell receptor beta chains from a single sample sequenced in a study of T cell changes during pregnancy in multiple sclerosis. Profiled with immunoSEQ multiplex PCR; TCRdb holds only in-frame clones, not every one. The repertoire includes approximately 40,000 clones, 85% to 95% of them detected once, and 0.78% sits in the top ten. The material was CD4+ T cells from peripheral blood mononuclear cells, obtained before pregnancy. The receptors originated from a female donor with multiple sclerosis, enrolled in a pregnancy study.

The genes are TRBV7-9 and TRBJ2-1; the match to TRBD2 covers 8 bases. CDR3 length equals 15 residues. The germline gives CDR1 SEHNR, CDR2 FQNEAQ (reference sequence). With V trimmed by 5 bases and J by 0 bases, 3 bases remained unmatched. In DNA form, the CDR3 reads TGTGCCAGCAGCAAACTAGCGGCCTCCTACAATGAGCAGTTCTTC. Its protein is CASSKLAASYNEQFF.

This rearrangement joins TRBV5-6 to TRBJ2-3; tentative D call: TRBD1 (5 bases). The CDR3 runs to 16 residues. Germline lookup yields CDR1 SGHDT and CDR2 YYEEEE. V lost 2 bases, J lost 0 bases, and 13 bases lay in between. In DNA form, the CDR3 reads TGTGCCAGCAGCTTTTGGGGCAGGCTTAGCACAGATACGCAGTATTTT. This translates into CASSFWGRLSTDTQYF.

The CDR3 region has the DNA TGCGCCAGCAGCTTGGACAGTGCTAACTATGGCTACACCTTC. It translates to CASSLDSANYGYTF. The V call is TRBV5-1, the J call TRBJ1-2, with D uncertain. This CDR3 has 14 residues. Trimming removed 0 bases at V and 0 bases at J, with 6 bases between. Germline CDR1 and CDR2: SGHRS and YFSETQ.

V and J are TRBV12-5 and TRBJ2-1, with 9 bases that match TRBD2. This CDR3 has 16 amino acids. J was trimmed by 7 bases and V by 3 bases; bases with no gene match: 10. CDR1 LGHNT and CDR2 FRNRAP come from the germline V gene. As DNA, the CDR3 is TGTGCTAGTGGTTTTAGCGGGAGCTTACTACGTAATGAGCAGTTCTTC. Protein: CASGFSGSLLRNEQFF.

The V and J genes are TRBV4-2 and TRBJ2-5; tentatively, D is TRBD1 (6 bases). The germline gives CDR1 LGHNA, CDR2 YNFKEQ. This CDR3 comprises 16 residues. V lost 1 base and J 2 bases, leaving 14 bases between the germline ends. The CDR3 coding sequence is TGTGCCAGCAGCCAAGGGGCGGGCCAGGGGCAAGAGACCCAGTACTTC. This sequence encodes CASSQGAGQGQETQYF.

The rearrangement uses TRBV6-6 and TRBJ2-1, with TRBD2 matching over 9 bases. The CDR3 is 15 amino acids. Germline V gene sequence: CDR1 MNHNY, CDR2 SVGAGI (reference sequence). V was pared by 0 bases and J by 10 bases, with 7 bases of the junction left unmatched. In DNA, the CDR3 is TGTGCCAGCAGTTACTCGCGCGGGAGGGCCGGGGAGCAGTTCTTC. Amino acid sequence: CASSYSRGRAGEQFF.

The chain recombines TRBV19 with TRBJ1-1; TRBD1 is a possible D gene (6 bases). The germline gives CDR1 LNHDA, CDR2 SQIVND (reference sequence). The CDR3 sequence is 16 residues long. Trimming stripped 10 bases from V and 0 bases from J, with 21 bases between. CDR3 nucleotide sequence: TGTGCCACCCGGCGAGAGGGGGGGGCGATGAACACTGAAGCTTTCTTT. It specifies CATRREGGAMNTEAFF.

The J gene is TRBJ1-1, the V gene TRBV7-8; D is unresolved. The ends were cut back, 2 bases at V and 1 base at J, with 5 bases in the middle. CDR3 size: 13 residues. CDR1 is SGHVS, CDR2 FQNEAQ, per germline. The CDR3 nucleotides read TGTGCCAGCAGCTTACAGGCGAACACTGAAGCTTTCTTT. Translated, it gives CASSLQANTEAFF.

The chain couples TRBV19 to TRBJ1-3, with D tentatively TRBD1 (6 bases). CDR1 and CDR2 (germline): LNHDA, SQIVND (reference sequence). The CDR3 is 15 residues long. Trimming took 7 bases from V and 0 from J, leaving 13 bases between them. This CDR3 is CASTLRTASGNTIYF. The CDR3 nucleotides are TGTGCCAGTACTCTTCGGACAGCCTCTGGAAACACCATATATTTT.

The chain carries TRBV7-9 and TRBJ2-1; possibly TRBD2 for D (5 bases). Between the trimmed V and J ends, which lost 2 bases and 3 bases, there was a span of 14 bases. The CDR3 is 16 residues long. Germline assignment: CDR1 SEHNR and CDR2 FQNEAQ (reference sequence). This CDR3 is CASSLLARVNYNEQFF. Written as DNA, the CDR3 is TGTGCCAGCAGCTTATTAGCGCGGGTGAACTACAATGAGCAGTTCTTC.

The chain carries TRBV11-2 and TRBJ2-1; TRBD1 matches at 9 bases. The CDR3 sequence is 15 residues long. The V gene's germline CDR1 is SGHAT and CDR2 FQNNGV. The V and J ends lost 6 bases and 4 bases, in that order; junction bases with no gene match: 7. CDR3: CASRKPGQGYNEQFF. The DNA of the CDR3 is TGTGCCAGCAGGAAACCGGGACAGGGTTACAATGAGCAGTTCTTC.

This chain links TRBV7-9 with TRBJ2-5; 11 bases agree with TRBD2. Germline V gene sequence: CDR1 SEHNR, CDR2 FQNEAQ (reference sequence). The V segment lost 5 bases and the J segment 1 base; nucleotides outside the gene matches: 6. The CDR3 is 16 residues long. The CDR3 sequence is CASSTGLAGLQETQYF. The CDR3, as DNA: TGTGCCAGCAGCACCGGACTAGCGGGCCTCCAAGAGACCCAGTACTTC. The entire variable domain, with the rest obtained from reference TRBV7-9 and TRBJ2-5, is as follows: DTGVSQNPRHKITKRGQNVTFRCDPISEHNRLYWYRQTLGQGPEFLTYFQNEAQLEKSRLLSDRFSAERPKGSFSTLEIQRTEQGDSAMYLCASSTGLAGLQETQYFGPGTRLLVL.

The V call is TRBV28, the J call TRBJ1-2; TRBD1 agrees at 7 bases. Germline-derived CDR1 and CDR2 are MDHEN and SYDVKM. The CDR3 has 16 amino acids. V trimming: 6 bases; J trimming: 4 bases; junction bases outside the gene matches: 14. CDR3 region: CASRSGTETSGYGYTF. The CDR3 DNA reads as TGTGCCAGCAGATCCGGGACAGAGACTTCAGGCTATGGCTACACCTTC.

The genes are TRBV14 and TRBJ2-7; tentatively, D is TRBD2 (6 bases). Trimming left V 0 bases short and J 3 bases short, with 15 bases between. The CDR3 has 16 residues. The germline V gene has CDR1 SGHDN and CDR2 FVKESK. The CDR3 is CASSQDTGLDYYEQYF. In nucleotides, the CDR3 is TGTGCCAGCAGCCAAGATACCGGGTTGGACTACTACGAGCAGTACTTC.